The 3 T cell receptor beta chains presented below share a single source sample, sequenced in a study of blood T cell repertoires in COVID-19. TCRdb's table, derived via immunoSEQ multiplex PCR, lists solely in-frame clones and lacks some. The table has 270,000 or so clones, more than 65% seen once. The sequencing sample was made of peripheral blood. Receptors originate from a woman between 18 and 30 years old with acute or convalescent COVID-19.

This chain connects TRBV5-1 to TRBJ1-2, with D uncertain. This CDR3 contains 13 residues. Germline CDR1 SGHRS, CDR2 YFSETQ. Trimming removed 1 base at V and 3 bases at J, with 7 bases between. CDR3 in amino acids: CASSLHMDYGYTF. In DNA, the CDR3 is TGCGCCAGCAGCTTGCACATGGACTATGGCTACACCTTC.

The J gene is TRBJ2-6, the V gene TRBV11-2, with TRBD1 as a possible D gene (5 bases). CDR1 and CDR2 (germline): SGHAT, FQNNGV. The length of the CDR3 is 16 residues. V dropped 1 base and J dropped 3 bases, with 10 bases sitting between them. CDR3 amino acids: CASSLVGASGANVLTF. For the CDR3, the DNA is TGTGCCAGCAGCTTAGTTGGGGCCAGTGGGGCCAACGTCCTGACTTTC.

The V and J genes are TRBV27 and TRBJ1-5; tentative D call: TRBD1 (6 bases). V lost 3 bases to trimming and J lost 1 base, with 10 bases between them. This CDR3 is built from 15 residues. Looked up from germline, CDR1 is MNHEY and CDR2 is SMNVEV (reference sequence). The CDR3: CASSFKGESNQPQHF. The DNA of the CDR3 is TGTGCCAGCAGTTTTAAGGGGGAAAGCAATCAGCCCCAGCATTTT.